This TCR beta chain was identified in a study of control samples from healthy donors and cancer patients. TCRdb keeps only in-frame clones here, not all; method: immunoSEQ multiplex PCR. The repertoire holds about 90,000 clones, 90% seen once, with around 3.8% in the top ten. This CDR3 has 13 amino acids. Deletions cut 5 bases from V and 4 bases from J, with 11 bases between. CDR1 is SGHAT and CDR2 is FQNNGV in the germline V gene. The sequenced material came from blood. This chain joins TRBV11-2 and TRBJ1-2, with D unresolved. This receptor was identified in a woman aged 18-29 years in good health. CDR3 region: CASSNEPGYGYTF. CDR3 nucleotide sequence: TGTGCCAGCAGCAACGAACCAGGCTATGGCTACACCTTC.